The 17 T cell receptor beta chains listed next were all sequenced from one sample in a study of blood T cell repertoires in COVID-19 (TCRdb year 2020). Library generation was performed with the immunoSEQ multiplex PCR assay. Imported from immuneACCESS, the table was reduced by TCRdb to in-frame sequences with V and J called. These copies leave out some clones; in studies compared against another copy, an unresolved V gene accounts for under half, and the cause of the remainder is not known. The sample profile shows 50,000 to 65,000 clones; nearly 90% of them were found once. In total, the top ten clones hold roughly 4% of the sample. Sequenced sample: peripheral blood. Receptors were obtained from a man aged 50 or older with active COVID-19.

The chain is built from TRBV30 and TRBJ1-1; TRBD1 matches 8 bases. The germline CDR1 and CDR2 sequences are GTSNPN and SVGIG (reference sequence). The CDR3 totals 13 residues. V shed 5 bases and J 3 bases; nucleotides not matched to a gene: 5. CDR3 sequence: CAWARGLDTEAFF. The CDR3 bases are TGTGCCTGGGCCAGGGGGCTAGACACTGAAGCTTTCTTT.

This sequence joins TRBV9 and TRBJ2-1, with D tentatively TRBD2 (5 bases). The CDR3 totals 16 residues. Trimming stripped 0 bases from V and 5 bases from J, with 15 bases between. In germline, CDR1 is SGDLS, CDR2 YYNGEE. The CDR3 loop reads CASSVVRTHLNNEQFF. The CDR3 DNA is TGTGCCAGCAGCGTAGTTAGGACTCACTTGAACAATGAGCAGTTCTTC.

The chain employs TRBV7-9 and TRBJ2-7; 8 bases are a match to TRBD1. The CDR3 consists of 15 residues. In germline, CDR1 is SEHNR, CDR2 FQNEAQ (reference sequence). Unmatched junction bases numbered 6, after V lost 5 bases and J lost 0 bases. The CDR3 nucleotides read TGTGCCAGCAGCCGATGGGACAGGAGCTCCTACGAGCAGTACTTC. Its protein is CASSRWDRSSYEQYF.

The chain combines TRBV6-2 or TRBV6-3 with TRBJ1-2; weak D call: TRBD1 (6 bases). From germline, CDR1 is MNHEY and CDR2 SVGEGT. The CDR3 runs 13 residues. V was trimmed by 5 bases and J by 4 bases, leaving 11 bases between them. CDR3 in DNA: TGTGCCAGCAGTCCGCAGGGGCCCTATGGCTACACCTTC. It yields the protein CASSPQGPYGYTF.

The CDR3 DNA reads as TGTGCCAGCAGAAAAAGACAGGGTAGCTCCTACGAGCAGTACTTC. Translating it yields CASRKRQGSSYEQYF. This chain links TRBV5-8 with TRBJ2-7, with 7 bases identical to TRBD1. The CDR3 length is 15 residues. J lost 0 bases, V lost 5 bases, and 8 bases had no gene match. From germline, CDR1 is SGHTS and CDR2 YDEGEE.

This clone was observed a handful of times. This chain joins TRBV7-9 and TRBJ2-1; D may be TRBD2 (5 bases). V lost 5 bases, J lost 0 bases, and 14 bases lay in between. CDR1 and CDR2 (germline): SEHNR, FQNEAQ (reference sequence). This CDR3 is built from 16 residues. The CDR3 coding sequence is TGTGCCAGCAGCCCCACCCGGGGAAGCTCCTACAATGAGCAGTTCTTC. Its protein is CASSPTRGSSYNEQFF.

This chain joins TRBV9 and TRBJ1-2, with 8 bases matching TRBD1. The CDR3 extends over 16 amino acids. Germline CDR1 is SGDLS and CDR2 is YYNGEE. With 4 bases clipped from V and 1 base from J, the junction kept 9 bases outside the gene matches. As DNA, the CDR3 is TGTGCCAGCAGCCCCCGGACAGGGATCAGTAACTATGGCTACACCTTC. Amino acids: CASSPRTGISNYGYTF.

This sequence joins TRBV2 and TRBJ2-2, with 11 bases fitting TRBD2. V was pared by 6 bases and J by 5 bases, with 5 bases of the junction left unmatched. The CDR3 runs to 15 residues. Germline V CDR1 and CDR2: SNHLY, FYNNEI. As DNA, the CDR3 is TGTGCCAGCAGATTCGGGACTAGCGGTACCGGGGAGCTGTTTTTT. This encodes CASRFGTSGTGELFF.

V gene TRBV19 combines with J gene TRBJ1-4; 9 bases match TRBD1. In germline, CDR1 is LNHDA, CDR2 SQIVND (reference sequence). The CDR3 runs to 16 residues. The ends lost 3 bases at V and 3 bases at J; junction bases unmatched: 5. Written as DNA, the CDR3 is TGTGCCAGTAGTATGGTACAGGGGGCTGCTAATGAAAAACTGTTTTTT. Its protein product is CASSMVQGAANEKLFF.

The J gene is TRBJ2-7, the V gene TRBV5-1; possibly TRBD1 for D (6 bases). Trimming took off 6 bases at V and 3 bases at J, with 13 bases between the two ends. CDR1 is SGHRS, CDR2 YFSETQ, per germline. The CDR3 loop spans 13 amino acids. In nucleotides, the CDR3 is TGCGCCAGCACCGAGACGGACAGCTACGAGCAGTACTTC. This sequence encodes CASTETDSYEQYF.

This clone was detected only once. The rearrangement joins TRBV5-1 to TRBJ2-7; TRBD2 might be the D (6 bases). CDR3 length equals 15 residues. Germline V gives CDR1 SGHRS, CDR2 YFSETQ. Trimming shortened V by 0 bases and J by 2 bases, and 12 bases separated the two germline ends. The CDR3 reads CASSLDPSATYEQYF. DNA for the CDR3: TGCGCCAGCAGCTTGGATCCTAGCGCAACCTACGAGCAGTACTTC.

The chain is built from TRBV2 and TRBJ1-5; TRBD1 matches at 11 bases. Germline V CDR1 and CDR2: SNHLY, FYNNEI. The V and J ends lost 8 bases and 6 bases, in that order; junction bases with no gene match: 6. CDR3 length equals 14 residues. The CDR3 nucleotides are TGTGCCAGCGGGTCCGGGACAGGGGGTCAGCCCCAGCATTTT. This encodes CASGSGTGGQPQHF.

This clone appeared once. V usage is TRBV19 and J usage is TRBJ1-5; D unclear. CDR1 LNHDA and CDR2 SQIVND come from the germline V gene (reference sequence). CDR3 size: 12 residues. V was cut by 4 bases and J by 7 bases, with 8 bases left in between. The CDR3 spells CASSTGEQPQHF. CDR3 nucleotides: TGTGCCAGTAGTACCGGTGAGCAGCCCCAGCATTTT.

The chain is built from TRBV7-9 and TRBJ2-7, with 10 bases fitting TRBD2. Germline trimming cut 5 bases from V and 4 bases from J; bases unmatched to any gene: 5. Germline assignment: CDR1 SEHNR and CDR2 FQNEAQ (reference sequence). The CDR3 is 14 amino acids. The CDR3 reads CASSPGTSEYEQYF. In DNA form, the CDR3 reads TGTGCCAGCAGCCCCGGGACTAGCGAGTACGAGCAGTACTTC.

This chain links TRBV7-9 with TRBJ2-3; unclear D gene. CDR1 and CDR2 (germline): SEHNR, FQNEAQ (reference sequence). Between the trimmed V and J ends, which lost 1 base and 8 bases, there was a span of 7 bases. This CDR3 is 12 amino acids long. The CDR3 coding sequence is TGTGCCAGCAGCTTAGGACTCACTACGCAGTATTTT. As protein: CASSLGLTTQYF.

This clone was detected only a few times. The gene calls are TRBV27 and TRBJ1-1; 7 bases are a match to TRBD1. Germline V gives CDR1 MNHEY, CDR2 SMNVEV (reference sequence). The trim removed 4 bases at V and 2 bases at J, leaving 4 bases unmatched. The length of the CDR3 is 14 residues. The CDR3 sequence: CASSSNRGNTEAFF. CDR3 coding DNA: TGTGCCAGCAGTTCCAACAGGGGAAACACTGAAGCTTTCTTT.

The rearrangement links TRBV6-5 to TRBJ1-5; a weak D match, TRBD1 (5 bases). CDR3 length equals 14 residues. Germline CDR1 and CDR2: MNHEY and SVGAGI. Deletions cut 5 bases from V and 1 base from J, with 9 bases between. The CDR3 nucleotides are TGTGCCAGCAGTCAGGGTGTAAGCAATCAGCCCCAGCATTTT. Encoded protein: CASSQGVSNQPQHF.